These 29 T cell receptor beta chains originate from one sample sequenced in a study of lymphopenia after photon versus proton radiotherapy (dated by TCRdb to about 2019). The library was prepared using the immunoSEQ multiplex PCR assay. Imported from immuneACCESS, the table was reduced by TCRdb to in-frame sequences with V and J called. These copies leave out some clones; in studies compared against another copy, an unresolved V gene accounts for under half, and the cause of the remainder is not known. A total of about 14,000 clones appear in this sample, 82% of them only once. Together, the top ten hold approximately 30% of the sample. Sequencing used peripheral blood, obtained from a patient treated with photon-based radiotherapy. The receptors were sampled from a man in his fifties or sixties with gastric cancer.

This clone was picked up one time. This chain links TRBV7-9 with TRBJ2-2; 8 positions agree with TRBD1. The CDR3 totals 17 residues. Trimming cost V 5 bases and J 0 bases; bases outside gene matches: 8. From germline, CDR1 is SEHNR and CDR2 FQNEAQ (reference sequence). CDR3 sequence reads: CASSPGGAASNTGELFF. In nucleotides, the CDR3 is TGTGCCAGCAGCCCAGGGGGCGCGGCTTCGAACACCGGGGAGCTGTTTTTT.

The chain has TRBV19 and TRBJ1-5, with D possibly being TRBD1 (5 bases). The CDR3 has 16 amino acids. V was pared by 7 bases and J by 4 bases, with 20 bases between. CDR1 LNHDA and CDR2 SQIVND come from the germline V gene (reference sequence). Here the CDR3 DNA reads TGTGCCAGTAAGGGTCAGGGAGCAGCAGAAAATCAGCCCCAGCATTTT. Its translation is CASKGQGAAENQPQHF.

The chain has TRBV7-6 and TRBJ2-1; D is possibly TRBD2 (7 bases). CDR3 length: 15 residues. With 3 bases removed from V and 5 bases from J, the gap between germline ends came to 14 bases. Germline V gene data show CDR1 as SGHVS and CDR2 as FNYEAQ. CDR3 in amino acids: CASSFMAGAHNEQFF. CDR3 bases: TGTGCCAGCAGCTTTATGGCGGGGGCCCACAATGAGCAGTTCTTC.

CDR3 coding DNA: TGTGCCAGCAGTTCATCCCGACGCGGTATTAATCAGCCCCAGCATTTT. Translated: CASSSSRRGINQPQHF. This chain joins TRBV27 and TRBJ1-5; D unresolved. The V end lost 4 bases, the J end lost 4 bases, and 17 bases lay between the germline ends. This CDR3 is built from 16 residues. Germline values: CDR1 MNHEY, CDR2 SMNVEV (reference sequence).

This clone was found a few times. Other DNA sequences within the sample encode an identical CDR3. The chain recombines TRBV6-6 with TRBJ1-6; D may be TRBD1 (5 bases). Per the germline V gene, CDR1 is MNHNY and CDR2 is SVGAGI (reference sequence). Trimming stripped 6 bases from V and 7 bases from J, with 16 bases between. This CDR3 spans 15 amino acids. CDR3 bases: TGTGCCAGCAGCGCACCCAGGGCGGACAATTCACCCCTCCACTTT. Translated, it gives CASSAPRADNSPLHF.

The chain combines TRBV7-2 with TRBJ2-1, with 9 bases matching TRBD2. With 5 bases clipped from V and 9 bases from J, the junction kept 14 bases outside the gene matches. The CDR3 extends over 16 amino acids. Germline V gene lookup returns CDR1 SGHTA and CDR2 FQGNSA. The DNA for the CDR3 is TGTGCCAGCAGCGCTCCGGGGGGCGGGGGGGCAAGTGAGCAGTTCTTC. Protein: CASSAPGGGGASEQFF.

This chain links TRBV4-2 with TRBJ2-2; TRBD1 matches 10 bases. The CDR3 loop spans 15 amino acids. Germline-derived CDR1 and CDR2 are LGHNA and YNFKEQ. V lost 3 bases, J lost 7 bases, and 5 bases stayed unmatched. CDR3 protein: CASSQGTGEFGELFF. The CDR3 nucleotides read TGTGCCAGCAGCCAGGGGACAGGGGAGTTCGGGGAGCTGTTTTTT.

This sequence joins TRBV9 and TRBJ1-1; D is ambiguous. The germline gives CDR1 SGDLS, CDR2 YYNGEE. V dropped 0 bases and J dropped 0 bases, with 6 bases sitting between them. The CDR3 has 14 amino acids. CDR3 DNA: TGTGCCAGCAGCGTAGGTACCATGAACACTGAAGCTTTCTTT. Amino acids: CASSVGTMNTEAFF.

V gene TRBV4-1 combines with J gene TRBJ1-3; D uncertain. CDR1 and CDR2 (germline): MGHRA, YSYEKL. The V and J ends lost 3 bases and 8 bases respectively, with 14 bases between them. The CDR3 has 14 residues. The CDR3 spells CASSQGSSGDTIYF. DNA of the CDR3: TGCGCCAGCAGCCAGGGATCCTCAGGTGACACCATATATTTT.

The chain couples TRBV18 to TRBJ2-3, with 9 bases fitting TRBD1. CDR3 size: 15 residues. The germline CDR1 and CDR2 sequences are KGHSH and LQKENI. The V and J ends lost 3 bases and 1 base, in that order; junction bases with no gene match: 2. In DNA form, the CDR3 reads TGTGCCAGCTCACCCCGGGACAGGGGCACAGATACGCAGTATTTT. Its protein product is CASSPRDRGTDTQYF.

V usage is TRBV30 and J usage is TRBJ1-6; the D gene is possibly TRBD1 (6 bases). CDR1 and CDR2 from the germline V gene are GTSNPN and SVGIG (reference sequence). Trimming removed 4 bases from V and 3 bases from J, with 10 bases in between. The CDR3 contains 14 residues. In DNA form, the CDR3 reads TGTGCCTGGAAACAGGGAAACTATAATTCACCCCTCCACTTT. It encodes CAWKQGNYNSPLHF.

J is TRBJ2-3 and V is TRBV30; 10 bases map to TRBD1. The V and J ends lost 3 bases and 7 bases, in that order; junction bases with no gene match: 13. CDR1 and CDR2 (germline): GTSNPN, SVGIG (reference sequence). This CDR3 spans 16 amino acids. CDR3 sequence: CAWSAGTGVLRHTQYF. For the CDR3, the DNA is TGTGCCTGGAGCGCGGGGACAGGGGTTCTGCGACATACGCAGTATTTT.

The CDR3, as DNA: TGCGCCAGCAGCCGGGGGGGGGTGCTCGAGCAGTACTTC. Encoded protein: CASSRGGVLEQYF. The J gene is TRBJ2-7, the V gene TRBV4-1; 7 nucleotides match TRBD2. CDR3 length: 13 amino acids. Germline lookup yields CDR1 MGHRA and CDR2 YSYEKL. V was pared by 4 bases and J by 6 bases, with 6 bases of the junction left unmatched.

There are a few counts of this clone. The chain links TRBV6-5 to TRBJ1-4, with D maybe TRBD1 (5 bases). Germline V gene lookup returns CDR1 MNHEY and CDR2 SVGAGI. There are 14 residues in the CDR3. The V end was cut by 2 bases, the J end by 2 bases, with 6 bases between. CDR3 loop: CASSYRGTNEKLFF. CDR3 nucleotides: TGTGCCAGCAGTTACCGGGGCACTAATGAAAAACTGTTTTTT.

The chain links TRBV6-6 to TRBJ2-2, with 8 bases that match TRBD1. The ends lost 7 bases at V and 6 bases at J; junction bases unmatched: 10. Germline loops: CDR1 MNHNY, CDR2 SVGAGI (reference sequence). CDR3 length: 15 amino acids. DNA of the CDR3: TGTGCCAGCAAACCCTGGGGACAGGTGGCCGGGGAGCTGTTTTTT. This gives the protein CASKPWGQVAGELFF.

The rearrangement joins TRBV6-1 to TRBJ2-5, with 8 bases matching TRBD1. Per the germline V gene, CDR1 is MNHNS and CDR2 is SASEGT. After removal of 5 bases from V and 4 bases from J, the junction contained 9 bases not matched to a gene. The CDR3 has 15 residues. The CDR3 is CASSSRQGYIETQYF. The CDR3 DNA reads as TGTGCCAGCAGTTCTCGACAGGGGTATATAGAGACCCAGTACTTC.

This clone was detected once. Distinct nucleotide sequences in the sample also encode this CDR3. This rearrangement joins TRBV15 to TRBJ2-7; no clear D gene. The V and J ends lost 0 bases and 5 bases respectively, with 5 bases between them. This CDR3 contains 12 residues. The germline gives CDR1 LNHNV, CDR2 YYDKDF (reference sequence). This CDR3 is CATSRDRNEQYF. The CDR3 region has the DNA TGTGCCACCAGCAGAGATCGTAACGAGCAGTACTTC.

This chain joins TRBV30 and TRBJ2-1; perhaps TRBD2 as D (7 bases). Trimming cost V 5 bases and J 1 base, with 9 bases left between them. Germline V CDR1 and CDR2: GTSNPN, SVGIG (reference sequence). The CDR3 totals 13 residues. CDR3 region: CAWEGGSYNEQFF. The DNA of the CDR3 is TGTGCCTGGGAGGGGGGGTCCTACAATGAGCAGTTCTTC.

This clone was observed a few times. V gene TRBV27 combines with J gene TRBJ2-2, with 7 bases lining up with TRBD1. J was trimmed by 0 bases and V by 5 bases; bases with no gene match: 3. Germline lookup yields CDR1 MNHEY and CDR2 SMNVEV (reference sequence). The CDR3 is 15 residues long. The chain's CDR3 is CASSGRGPNTGELFF. Written as DNA, the CDR3 is TGTGCCAGCAGTGGTAGGGGGCCGAACACCGGGGAGCTGTTTTTT.

The gene calls are TRBV11-1 and TRBJ2-3, with TRBD1 matching over 10 bases. Looked up from germline, CDR1 is SGHAT and CDR2 is FQDESV (reference sequence). The V segment lost 5 bases and the J segment 3 bases; nucleotides outside the gene matches: 8. The CDR3 has 16 amino acids. CDR3 region: CASSARQGARTDTQYF. The DNA of the CDR3 is TGTGCCAGCAGCGCTCGACAGGGGGCCAGGACAGATACGCAGTATTTT.

V gene TRBV10-2 combines with J gene TRBJ1-2; a weak D match, TRBD1 (5 bases). Germline values: CDR1 WSHSY, CDR2 SAAADI. CDR3 length: 12 amino acids. V lost 2 bases to trimming and J lost 4 bases, with 5 bases between them. The CDR3 loop reads CASSEQGYGYTF. CDR3 coding DNA: TGCGCCAGCAGTGAGCAGGGCTATGGCTACACCTTC.

The chain links TRBV7-9 to TRBJ2-3; 8 positions agree with TRBD2. CDR3 length: 15 amino acids. The germline V gene has CDR1 SEHNR and CDR2 FQNEAQ (reference sequence). The ends lost 3 bases at V and 2 bases at J; junction bases unmatched: 4. This CDR3 reads CASSFWTSPTDTQYF. DNA for the CDR3: TGTGCCAGCAGCTTCTGGACTAGCCCCACAGATACGCAGTATTTT.

V is TRBV5-6 and J is TRBJ2-3; 7 bases fit TRBD2. This CDR3 has 16 amino acids. Germline CDR1 and CDR2: SGHDT and YYEEEE. Unmatched junction bases numbered 8, after V lost 4 bases and J lost 0 bases. CDR3 coding DNA: TGTGCCAGCAGCGCCCTGGGGCGGGGGAGCACAGATACGCAGTATTTT. This translates into CASSALGRGSTDTQYF.

The chain links TRBV5-4 to TRBJ1-5; D unclear. Germline V gives CDR1 SGHNT, CDR2 YYREEE (reference sequence). V was cut by 4 bases and J by 5 bases, with 10 bases left in between. The CDR3 is made up of 13 amino acids. The CDR3 nucleotides are TGTGCCAGCAGCCCAGGAGTTGATCAGCCCCAGCATTTT. The encoded protein is CASSPGVDQPQHF.

The J gene is TRBJ2-3, the V gene TRBV2; 12 bases fit TRBD2. Germline assignment: CDR1 SNHLY and CDR2 FYNNEI. V dropped 2 bases and J dropped 6; count of bases not matched to a gene: 3. The CDR3 consists of 15 residues. The CDR3, as DNA: TGTGCCAGCAGTGAACTAGGACTAGCGGGGGATACGCAGTATTTT. Its translation: CASSELGLAGDTQYF.

The V and J genes are TRBV6-1 and TRBJ2-1; D not resolved. Looked up from germline, CDR1 is MNHNS and CDR2 is SASEGT. The CDR3 length is 14 residues. Trimming took 6 bases from V and 5 from J, leaving 14 bases between them. The CDR3 region is CASRPFGQHNEQFF. The CDR3 DNA reads as TGTGCCAGCAGGCCATTTGGGCAGCACAATGAGCAGTTCTTC.

This clone showed up just once. The chain combines TRBV7-9 with TRBJ1-5, with 7 bases identical to TRBD1. Germline trimming cut 5 bases from V and 7 bases from J; bases unmatched to any gene: 5. From germline, CDR1 is SEHNR and CDR2 FQNEAQ (reference sequence). The CDR3 length is 13 residues. CDR3 amino acids: CASSADRVQPQHF. In DNA, the CDR3 is TGTGCCAGCAGCGCCGACAGGGTGCAGCCCCAGCATTTT.

The chain carries TRBV18 and TRBJ2-7, with 8 bases aligning to TRBD1. Germline trimming cut 4 bases from V and 3 bases from J; bases unmatched to any gene: 2. Looked up from germline, CDR1 is KGHSH and CDR2 is LQKENI. The CDR3 covers 13 residues. The CDR3 sequence is CASSHDRGYEQYF. CDR3 in DNA: TGTGCCAGCTCACATGACAGGGGCTACGAGCAGTACTTC.

In its sample, this clone is hyperexpanded. The chain joins TRBV5-1 to TRBJ1-6, with 8 nucleotides matching TRBD1. The CDR3 is made up of 15 amino acids. J lost 7 bases, V lost 0 bases, and 3 bases had no gene match. Germline CDR1 SGHRS, CDR2 YFSETQ. CDR3 nucleotide sequence: TGCGCCAGCAGCTTGGACAGGGGGGAGAATTCACCCCTCCACTTT. Translating gives CASSLDRGENSPLHF.